The 13 T cell receptor beta chains presented below share a single source sample, sequenced in a study of T cell repertoires in cytomegalovirus infection. TCRdb independently ran MiXCR on the reads; one entry per CDR3 protein. In the table there are roughly 990,000 distinct CDR3 sequences, roughly 30% of which are singletons. Their target antigens are unknown. The specimen was cultured CD8+ T cells from PBMCs, collected from culture after CMV antigen stimulation. Source of these receptors: a human donor in good health (CMV status not recorded). Some clones in this sample may be carry-over from other donors' samples.

This clonotype was counted only a few times. CDR3 amino acids: CASCQGLNTEAFF. In DNA, the CDR3 is TGTGCCAGCTGTCAGGGTCTGAACACTGAAGCTTTCTTT. The chain combines TRBV6-2 or TRBV6-3 with TRBJ1-1, with a weak D call TRBD1 (5 bases). V was pared by 8 bases and J by 0 bases, with 10 bases between. The germline CDR1 and CDR2 sequences are MNHEY and SVGEGT. This CDR3 region has 13 residues.

The count of this clonotype is one. The chain employs TRBV4-3 and TRBJ2-3, with 8 nucleotides matching TRBD2. The junction had 4 bases not matched to a gene; V was cut back by 0 bases and J by 2 bases. This CDR3 region has 16 residues. Per germline, CDR1 LGHNA and CDR2 YSLEER. CDR3 amino acids: CASSQDRGGYTDTQYF. The CDR3 coding sequence is TGCGCCAGCAGCCAAGACCGGGGGGGCTACACAGATACGCAGTATTTT.

The chain links TRBV11-2 to TRBJ1-2; TRBD1 agrees at 10 bases. V dropped 5 bases and J dropped 8; count of bases not matched to a gene: 8. The V gene's germline CDR1 is SGHAT and CDR2 FQNNGV. This CDR3 is 14 amino acids long. CDR3 in amino acids: CASSQAGTGEGYTF. The CDR3 DNA reads as TGTGCCAGCAGCCAAGCCGGGACAGGGGAAGGCTACACCTTC.

This clonotype has just a few counts. V and J are TRBV19 and TRBJ2-5, with 10 nucleotides matching TRBD1. After removal of 2 bases from V and 7 bases from J, the junction contained 16 bases not matched to a gene. This CDR3 has 18 amino acids. In germline, CDR1 is LNHDA, CDR2 SQIVND (reference sequence). CDR3 amino acids: CASSIRPGDRGPRLTQYF. In DNA form, the CDR3 reads TGTGCCAGTAGTATACGGCCCGGAGACAGGGGGCCAAGATTGACCCAGTACTTC. The full variable domain, its missing parts supplied by reference TRBV19 and TRBJ2-5, is DGGITQSPKYLFRKEGQNVTLSCEQNLNHDAMYWYRQDPGQGLRLIYYSQIVNDFQKGDIAEGYSVSREKKESFPLTVTSAQKNPTAFYLCASSIRPGDRGPRLTQYFGPGTRLLVL.

The sample holds many counts of this clonotype. This chain joins TRBV7-8 and TRBJ1-1; TRBD1 matches 7 bases. The V gene's germline CDR1 is SGHVS and CDR2 FQNEAQ. V lost 5 bases to trimming and J lost 1 base; unmatched junction nucleotides: 7. The CDR3 has 15 amino acids. The CDR3 DNA reads as TGTGCCAGCAGCACGAACAGGGGAAAGAACACTGAAGCTTTCTTT. Protein product: CASSTNRGKNTEAFF.

The chain recombines TRBV15 with TRBJ2-2; 9 positions match TRBD2. J lost 7 bases, V lost 1 base, and 4 bases had no gene match. Germline CDR1 is LNHNV and CDR2 is YYDKDF (reference sequence). CDR3 length: 15 amino acids. The CDR3 nucleotides read TGTGCCACCAGCAGAGTGCGGGGGGGCTTCGGGGAGCTGTTTTTT. This codes for CATSRVRGGFGELFF.

The chain carries TRBV28 and TRBJ1-4; TRBD1 aligns across 7 bases. The CDR3 consists of 16 residues. Per germline, CDR1 MDHEN and CDR2 SYDVKM. The V segment lost 6 bases and the J segment 3 bases; nucleotides outside the gene matches: 10. In nucleotides, the CDR3 is TGTGCCAGCAGCCGGAGACAGGGTCGGGCTAATGAAAAACTGTTTTTT. Protein: CASSRRQGRANEKLFF.

The V call is TRBV6-2 or TRBV6-3, the J call TRBJ1-2; D call uncertain. Trimming left V 3 bases short and J 1 base short, with 12 bases between. Germline CDR1 is MNHEY and CDR2 is SVGEGT. The CDR3 sequence is 15 residues long. The CDR3 DNA follows: TGTGCCAGCAGTTATTCCGGGCCCTTTAACTATGGCTACACCTTC. It specifies CASSYSGPFNYGYTF.

This clonotype was observed a few times. The J gene is TRBJ1-2, the V gene TRBV19; no firm D call. Trimming removed 7 bases from V and 6 bases from J, with 12 bases in between. In germline, CDR1 is LNHDA, CDR2 SQIVND (reference sequence). This CDR3 has 12 residues. The CDR3 nucleotides read TGTGCCAGTAATGACCTCGGGGATGGCTACACCTTC. Translating it yields CASNDLGDGYTF.

A few counts support this clonotype. The chain carries TRBV12-3 or TRBV12-4 and TRBJ2-1; 8 bases agree with TRBD1. Trimming cost V 4 bases and J 9 bases; bases outside gene matches: 11. The CDR3 runs 15 residues. This CDR3 is CASSSREQGALEQFF. For the CDR3, the DNA is TGTGCCAGCAGTTCCCGGGAGCAGGGGGCGCTTGAGCAGTTCTTC.

The genes are TRBV6-2 or TRBV6-3 and TRBJ2-7, with 12 bases that match TRBD1. The germline V gene has CDR1 MNHEY and CDR2 SVGEGT. CDR3 length equals 16 residues. V lost 6 bases, J lost 7 bases, and 13 bases stayed unmatched. The CDR3, as DNA: TGTGCCAGCAGGCCGGGACAGGGGGCCGCCCTCTTTGAGCAGTACTTC. This codes for CASRPGQGAALFEQYF.

In its sample, this clonotype was seen a few times. The chain joins TRBV6-1 to TRBJ2-5, with 7 bases matching TRBD1. V gave up 8 bases and J gave up 4 bases; unmatched junction bases: 19. CDR1 and CDR2 (germline): MNHNS, SASEGT. This CDR3 has 17 amino acids. The CDR3 DNA sequence: TGTGCCAGCGACGACTTATACAGGGGAACCCCCCGAGAGACCCAGTACTTC. Protein sequence: CASDDLYRGTPRETQYF.

The chain has TRBV14 and TRBJ2-7, with D perhaps matching TRBD1 (5 bases). Germline-derived CDR1 and CDR2 are SGHDN and FVKESK. There are 12 residues in the CDR3. The ends were cut back, 4 bases at V and 5 bases at J, with 9 bases in the middle. The CDR3 spells CASSPGHNEQYF. The CDR3, as DNA: TGTGCCAGCAGCCCCGGACATAACGAGCAGTACTTC.